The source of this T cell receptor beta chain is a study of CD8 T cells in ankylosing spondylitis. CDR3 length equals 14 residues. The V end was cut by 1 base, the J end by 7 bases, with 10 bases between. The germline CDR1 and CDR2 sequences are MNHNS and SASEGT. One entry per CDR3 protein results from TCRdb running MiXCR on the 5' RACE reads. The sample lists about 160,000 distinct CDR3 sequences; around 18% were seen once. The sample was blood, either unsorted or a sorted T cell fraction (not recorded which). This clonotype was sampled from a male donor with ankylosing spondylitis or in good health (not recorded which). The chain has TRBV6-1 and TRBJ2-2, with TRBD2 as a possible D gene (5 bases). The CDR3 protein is CASSEGGSYGELFF. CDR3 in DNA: TGTGCCAGCAGTGAAGGAGGGAGTTACGGGGAGCTGTTTTTT.